This T cell receptor (beta chain) derives from a study of blood T cell repertoires in COVID-19 (dated by TCRdb to 2020 to 2021). Describing the broader study: Collaborator samples came from the United States, Italy and Spain and covered acute and convalescent phases of COVID-19. The prospective study material was composed of cDNA or gDNA derived from T cells, B-cell-depleted T cells, or PBMCs. Subjects who had been exposed to COVID-19, were actively infected with it, or had recovered from it provided the deeply sampled blood TCRbeta repertoires that made up the dataset. The repertoires were released in a freely available public database intended as a resource for research on the immune response to SARS-CoV-2. The samples were drawn from two sources: the first 160 participants of the ongoing ImmuneRACE study, and 950 to 1,500 subjects contributed by 6 global collaborators. A de-identified subject ID, COVID-19 status, age in years and sex were almost always included in the sample metadata. Where available, HLA class I and class II types were taken from metadata supplied by the sample provider and were not determined by assay-based typing.

One collaborating source in Seattle enrolled patients during active infection and followed them longitudinally through the course of disease. Collaborating institutions collected whole blood in K2EDTA tubes following their own protocols. For TCRbeta analysis, collaborators shipped samples in one of three forms: frozen whole blood, isolated PBMCs, or DNA extracted from either of those sample types. Relative to germline, V is missing 1 base and J is missing 4 bases, with 8 bases of the junction outside any gene match. The CDR3 has 16 amino acids, counting the end cysteine and phenylalanine. The DNA shown is the 48-base CDR3, in frame from base 1. The germline V gene encodes CDR1 LNHDA and CDR2 SQIVND (reference sequence). The immunoSEQ Assay, a bias-controlled multiplex PCR, was used to amplify TCRbeta CDR3 regions from genomic DNA. Processing in the source paper ran as follows. The number of nucleated cells in each sample was estimated from the amplification of reference gene primers within the assay. Sequence reads were collapsed and filtered to measure the absolute abundance of every unique TCRbeta CDR3 rearrangement. For each sample, productive Simpson clonality was calculated as the square root of Simpson's diversity index over productive rearrangements. This is the immuneACCESS table as TCRdb keeps it, with only in-frame sequences that have V and J called. A part of the clones is gone; compared with another copy, unresolved V genes explain less than half, and the rest is unexplained. Clone size and V and J calls were adopted from that table, with D and trimming inferred from the DNA. This sample has about 300,000 clones in its table, and roughly 89% of those were observed once. Of the sample, 1.5% to 2% is held by the ten largest clones.

Regarding this clone: The specificity of this receptor is unknown. Base-call qualities are not available, and no considerably larger clone is one nucleotide away.

On the study overall, not on this receptor specifically: The amount of clinical and demographic metadata varied by source and participant and was provided uncurated.

The sequence is built from TRBV19 and TRBJ1-1; TRBD1 fits 8 bases in the junction. The sequence came from a woman aged 25-40 years with COVID-19, enrolled during active disease. Sequencing was performed on peripheral blood. For the CDR3, the sequence is CASSIVGRGLGTEAFF. The sequenced DNA: TGTGCCAGTAGTATAGTGGGCAGGGGGCTAGGCACTGAAGCTTTCTTT.